One sample yielded the 16 T cell receptor beta chains listed below, sequenced in a study of cytomegalovirus exposure and HLA in healthy donors. The PCR made use of 60 Vbeta and 13 Jbeta primers. TCRdb's copy holds only in-frame clones and misses some; the assay was immunoSEQ multiplex PCR. This table holds 150,000 to 200,000 clones, 70% to 90% found once. The sequencing input was PBMCs. Source of these receptors: a woman under 30 in good health and CMV-seronegative.

The gene calls are TRBV28 and TRBJ2-5; 10 positions match TRBD2. Unmatched junction bases numbered 17, after V lost 3 bases and J lost 7 bases. The CDR3 has 18 amino acids. Per the germline V gene, CDR1 is MDHEN and CDR2 is SYDVKM. The CDR3 nucleotides are TGTGCCAGCAGTTTGATATCGCGGACTAGCGGTATTCTCGGGACCCAGTACTTC. Its protein product is CASSLISRTSGILGTQYF.

This chain uses TRBV10-1 with TRBJ2-1, with 13 nucleotides matching TRBD2. The trim removed 3 bases at V and 8 bases at J, leaving 10 bases unmatched. The CDR3 runs 17 residues. Germline-derived CDR1 and CDR2 are WNHNN and SYGVQD (reference sequence). The CDR3 sequence: CASSERTSGGWNDEQFF. As DNA, the CDR3 is TGCGCCAGCAGTGAACGGACTAGCGGGGGTTGGAATGATGAGCAGTTCTTC.

The gene calls are TRBV5-1 and TRBJ2-7; no firm D call. The V end was cut by 3 bases, the J end by 4 bases, with 14 bases between. The CDR3 loop spans 14 amino acids. Looked up from germline, CDR1 is SGHRS and CDR2 is YFSETQ. The CDR3, as DNA: TGCGCCAGCAGCTCGGAGTTCGTGGCTTACGAGCAGTACTTC. As protein: CASSSEFVAYEQYF.

The V call is TRBV2, the J call TRBJ2-7, with D maybe TRBD1 (5 bases). Germline lookup yields CDR1 SNHLY and CDR2 FYNNEI. The CDR3 runs 12 residues. The V gene lost 7 bases and the J gene lost 1 base, with 8 bases spanning the gap. This CDR3 is CASNRQSYEQYF. The CDR3 DNA reads as TGTGCCAGCAACCGACAGTCCTACGAGCAGTACTTC.

This clone was found once. The V gene is TRBV28, the J gene TRBJ1-4, with D perhaps TRBD1 (6 bases). The V gene lost 6 bases and the J gene lost 8 bases, with 19 bases spanning the gap. There are 15 residues in the CDR3. Germline-derived CDR1 and CDR2 are MDHEN and SYDVKM. CDR3 DNA sequence: TGTGCCAGCAGCAATATCAGGGGCTACAACGAAAAACTGTTTTTT. Protein sequence: CASSNIRGYNEKLFF.

V and J are TRBV19 and TRBJ2-5; D might be TRBD2 (6 bases). The better agreement between TRBJ2-7 and the DNA end casts doubt on the J call. The CDR3 contains 12 residues. Germline CDR1 reads LNHDA; CDR2 reads SQIVND (reference sequence). The CDR3 coding sequence is TGTGCCAGTAGCGGGAGAGGCTACGAGCAGTACTTC. This gives the protein CASSGRGYEQYF.

This clone was seen a single time. Relative to the germline gene, one junction end is altered; a read error may explain this. The sample has other DNA sequences that encode this CDR3 too. The chain uses TRBV29-1 and TRBJ2-7; 8 bases line up with TRBD1. Germline V gene sequence: CDR1 SQVTM, CDR2 ANQGSEA. The CDR3 sequence is 15 residues long. CDR3 region: CSVSFTGTGIYEQYF. The CDR3 coding sequence is TGCAGCGTATCTTTTACCGGGACAGGCATCTACGAACAGTACTTC.

The chain joins TRBV7-9 to TRBJ1-3; no firm D call. Germline V gene sequence: CDR1 SEHNR, CDR2 FQNEAQ (reference sequence). The V gene lost 4 bases and the J gene lost 4 bases, with 8 bases spanning the gap. The CDR3 has 13 residues. CDR3 protein: CASSSSEGNTIYF. The CDR3 nucleotides are TGTGCCAGCAGCTCTTCCGAGGGAAACACCATATATTTT.

The chain employs TRBV6-5 and TRBJ1-6, with 7 bases lining up with TRBD1. The CDR3 consists of 15 residues. The germline CDR1 and CDR2 sequences are MNHEY and SVGAGI. V lost 6 bases and J lost 7; bases outside the gene matches: 9. DNA for the CDR3: TGTGCCAGCAGCTCGGGACAGACTTTGAATTCACCCCTCCACTTT. It yields the protein CASSSGQTLNSPLHF.

The chain combines TRBV10-3 with TRBJ2-2, with D hard to call. Looked up from germline, CDR1 is ENHRY and CDR2 is SYGVKD. The CDR3 totals 12 residues. Trimming cost V 6 bases and J 6 bases, with 8 bases left between them. The CDR3: CAISSSPGELFF. The CDR3 DNA follows: TGTGCCATCAGCTCAAGCCCCGGGGAGCTGTTTTTT.

J is TRBJ2-3 and V is TRBV5-4; perhaps TRBD1 as D (6 bases). V lost 9 bases to trimming and J lost 4 bases, with 18 bases between them. The CDR3 sequence is 14 residues long. Germline V gene sequence: CDR1 SGHNT, CDR2 YYREEE (reference sequence). CDR3 residues: CATISGKGADTQYF. CDR3 bases: TGTGCCACCATCTCCGGCAAGGGGGCAGATACGCAGTATTTT.

This chain joins TRBV7-2 and TRBJ1-1; the D is unclear. The CDR3 contains 11 residues. V was cut by 5 bases and J by 7 bases, with 8 bases left in between. The germline V gene encodes CDR1 SGHTA and CDR2 FQGNSA. The CDR3 DNA reads as TGTGCCAGCAGCCAAACGAGTGAAGCTTTCTTT. Translated: CASSQTSEAFF.

The J gene is TRBJ1-1, the V gene TRBV7-9; D not certain. The CDR3 consists of 16 residues. In germline, CDR1 is SEHNR, CDR2 FQNEAQ (reference sequence). V lost 5 bases, J lost 3 bases, and 19 bases lay in between. The CDR3 region has the DNA TGTGCCAGCAGCGTTCCGGGAAATCCCGGGTACACTGAAGCTTTCTTT. Translated, it gives CASSVPGNPGYTEAFF.

The chain recombines TRBV6-6 with TRBJ2-4; a weak D match, TRBD1 (7 bases). Germline V CDR1 and CDR2: MNHNY, SVGAGI (reference sequence). Deletions cut 5 bases from V and 7 bases from J, with 9 bases between. The CDR3 loop spans 12 amino acids. The CDR3 reads CASSPGGNIQYF. The CDR3 DNA reads as TGTGCCAGCAGTCCAGGGGGGAACATTCAGTACTTC.

V gene TRBV28 combines with J gene TRBJ1-2; no definite D call. The germline V gene encodes CDR1 MDHEN and CDR2 SYDVKM. CDR3 length equals 16 residues. V lost 2 bases and J 0 bases, leaving 13 bases between the germline ends. CDR3 in amino acids: CASSLAGLTSNYGYTF. CDR3 nucleotides: TGTGCCAGCAGTTTAGCCGGACTGACGTCTAACTATGGCTACACCTTC.

The V and J genes are TRBV2 and TRBJ1-5; TRBD1 matches 9 bases. The CDR3 is made up of 15 amino acids. V was pared by 6 bases and J by 5 bases, with 8 bases of the junction left unmatched. Germline V gene sequence: CDR1 SNHLY, CDR2 FYNNEI. The CDR3 sequence: CASRGGTGRDQPQHF. The CDR3 DNA reads TGTGCCAGCAGGGGGGGGACAGGGAGGGATCAGCCCCAGCATTTT.